Listed here are 7 T cell receptor beta chains from one sample, sequenced in a study of blood T cell repertoires in COVID-19. Data came from immunoSEQ multiplex PCR; TCRdb stores just in-frame clones and leaves some out. The data hold more than 150,000 clones, with roughly 90% observed a single time. The sequencing sample was made of peripheral blood. The receptor source for this set is a man between 65 and 85 years old with active or convalescent COVID-19.

This chain connects TRBV3-1 (or the pseudogene TRBV3-2) to TRBJ1-4; tentatively, D is TRBD1 (6 bases). This CDR3 has 15 amino acids. Trimming stripped 4 bases from V and 5 bases from J, with 14 bases between. Germline V gene data show CDR1 as LGHDT and CDR2 as YNNKEL (reference sequence). CDR3 amino acids: CASSPPDSPNEKLFF. The CDR3 DNA sequence: TGTGCCAGCAGCCCTCCGGACAGCCCGAATGAAAAACTGTTTTTT.

The chain links TRBV5-1 to TRBJ1-3, with a tentative D call TRBD1 (5 bases). Trimming removed 4 bases from V and 3 bases from J, with 14 bases in between. Germline V gene lookup returns CDR1 SGHRS and CDR2 YFSETQ. This CDR3 contains 15 residues. CDR3 in amino acids: CASSTDRLNGNTIYF. In nucleotides, the CDR3 is TGCGCCAGCAGCACTGACAGACTTAATGGAAACACCATATATTTT. The complete variable domain, with remaining parts taken from reference TRBV5-1 and TRBJ1-3, reads KAGVTQTPRYLIKTRGQQVTLSCSPISGHRSVSWYQQTPGQGLQFLFEYFSETQRNKGNFPGRFSGRQFSNSRSEMNVSTLELGDSALYLCASSTDRLNGNTIYFGEGSWLTVV.

The V and J genes are TRBV15 and TRBJ1-1, with a weak D call TRBD1 (5 bases). The ends were cut back, 1 base at V and 11 bases at J, with 14 bases in the middle. CDR1 is LNHNV and CDR2 is YYDKDF in the germline V gene (reference sequence). CDR3 length: 13 residues. The CDR3 sequence: CATSRGGYGAAFF. In DNA, the CDR3 is TGTGCCACCAGCAGAGGGGGATATGGGGCGGCTTTCTTT.

The chain uses TRBV24-1 and TRBJ1-1; no definite D call. Trimming stripped 3 bases from V and 1 base from J, with 8 bases between. In germline, CDR1 is KGHDR, CDR2 SFDVKD. This CDR3 comprises 14 residues. The CDR3 protein is CATSDPGPNTEAFF. The DNA for the CDR3 is TGTGCCACCAGTGATCCAGGCCCGAACACTGAAGCTTTCTTT.

This sequence joins TRBV28 and TRBJ2-3; 10 bases are shared with TRBD2. Per the germline V gene, CDR1 is MDHEN and CDR2 is SYDVKM. J gave up 2 bases and V 5 bases, and 7 bases lay outside the gene matches. CDR3 length: 16 residues. CDR3 nucleotides: TGTGCCAGCAGTCTCTTGACTAGCGGGTTCACAGATACGCAGTATTTT. It is translated as CASSLLTSGFTDTQYF.

The sample holds many counts of this clone. The V and J genes are TRBV11-2 and TRBJ2-7; 13 bases are shared with TRBD2. The V gene end was trimmed by 5 bases and the J gene end by 6 bases; junction bases not matched to a gene: 13. Per the germline V gene, CDR1 is SGHAT and CDR2 is FQNNGV. This CDR3 is built from 17 residues. In nucleotides, the CDR3 is TGTGCCAGCAGCCTAACCCCTCCGACTAGCGGGGGGCTCGAGCAGTACTTC. Its translation: CASSLTPPTSGGLEQYF. Using reference TRBV11-2 and TRBJ2-7 for the parts outside the CDR3, the full variable domain is EAGVAQSPRYKIIEKRQSVAFWCNPISGHATLYWYQQILGQGPKLLIQFQNNGVVDDSQLPKDRFSAERLKGVDSTLKIQPAKLEDSAVYLCASSLTPPTSGGLEQYFGPGTRLTVT.

The V call is TRBV28, the J call TRBJ2-7; D is perhaps TRBD2 (5 bases). The CDR3 loop spans 14 amino acids. Germline V gives CDR1 MDHEN, CDR2 SYDVKM. V was shortened by 7 bases and J by 0 bases, with 13 bases between the two germline ends. The CDR3 sequence is CASTRTGSSYEQYF. CDR3 coding DNA: TGTGCCAGCACCCGGACTGGGAGCTCCTACGAGCAGTACTTC.